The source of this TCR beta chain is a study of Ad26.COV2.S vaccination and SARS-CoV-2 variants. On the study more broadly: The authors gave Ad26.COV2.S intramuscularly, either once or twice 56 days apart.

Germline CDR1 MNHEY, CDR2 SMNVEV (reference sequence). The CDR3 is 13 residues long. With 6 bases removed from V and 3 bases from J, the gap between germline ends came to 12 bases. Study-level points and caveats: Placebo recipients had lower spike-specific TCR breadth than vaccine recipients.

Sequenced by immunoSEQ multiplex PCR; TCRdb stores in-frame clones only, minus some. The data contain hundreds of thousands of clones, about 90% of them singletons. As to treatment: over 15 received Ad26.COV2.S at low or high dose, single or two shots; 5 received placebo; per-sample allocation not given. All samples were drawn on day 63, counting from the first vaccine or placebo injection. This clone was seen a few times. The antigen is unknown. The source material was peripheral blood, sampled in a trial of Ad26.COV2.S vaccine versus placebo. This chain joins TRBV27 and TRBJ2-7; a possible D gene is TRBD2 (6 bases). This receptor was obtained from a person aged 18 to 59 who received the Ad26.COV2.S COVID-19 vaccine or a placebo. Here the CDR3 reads CASSPIGGYEQYF. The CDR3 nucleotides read TGTGCCAGCAGCCCGATCGGGGGCTACGAGCAGTACTTC.